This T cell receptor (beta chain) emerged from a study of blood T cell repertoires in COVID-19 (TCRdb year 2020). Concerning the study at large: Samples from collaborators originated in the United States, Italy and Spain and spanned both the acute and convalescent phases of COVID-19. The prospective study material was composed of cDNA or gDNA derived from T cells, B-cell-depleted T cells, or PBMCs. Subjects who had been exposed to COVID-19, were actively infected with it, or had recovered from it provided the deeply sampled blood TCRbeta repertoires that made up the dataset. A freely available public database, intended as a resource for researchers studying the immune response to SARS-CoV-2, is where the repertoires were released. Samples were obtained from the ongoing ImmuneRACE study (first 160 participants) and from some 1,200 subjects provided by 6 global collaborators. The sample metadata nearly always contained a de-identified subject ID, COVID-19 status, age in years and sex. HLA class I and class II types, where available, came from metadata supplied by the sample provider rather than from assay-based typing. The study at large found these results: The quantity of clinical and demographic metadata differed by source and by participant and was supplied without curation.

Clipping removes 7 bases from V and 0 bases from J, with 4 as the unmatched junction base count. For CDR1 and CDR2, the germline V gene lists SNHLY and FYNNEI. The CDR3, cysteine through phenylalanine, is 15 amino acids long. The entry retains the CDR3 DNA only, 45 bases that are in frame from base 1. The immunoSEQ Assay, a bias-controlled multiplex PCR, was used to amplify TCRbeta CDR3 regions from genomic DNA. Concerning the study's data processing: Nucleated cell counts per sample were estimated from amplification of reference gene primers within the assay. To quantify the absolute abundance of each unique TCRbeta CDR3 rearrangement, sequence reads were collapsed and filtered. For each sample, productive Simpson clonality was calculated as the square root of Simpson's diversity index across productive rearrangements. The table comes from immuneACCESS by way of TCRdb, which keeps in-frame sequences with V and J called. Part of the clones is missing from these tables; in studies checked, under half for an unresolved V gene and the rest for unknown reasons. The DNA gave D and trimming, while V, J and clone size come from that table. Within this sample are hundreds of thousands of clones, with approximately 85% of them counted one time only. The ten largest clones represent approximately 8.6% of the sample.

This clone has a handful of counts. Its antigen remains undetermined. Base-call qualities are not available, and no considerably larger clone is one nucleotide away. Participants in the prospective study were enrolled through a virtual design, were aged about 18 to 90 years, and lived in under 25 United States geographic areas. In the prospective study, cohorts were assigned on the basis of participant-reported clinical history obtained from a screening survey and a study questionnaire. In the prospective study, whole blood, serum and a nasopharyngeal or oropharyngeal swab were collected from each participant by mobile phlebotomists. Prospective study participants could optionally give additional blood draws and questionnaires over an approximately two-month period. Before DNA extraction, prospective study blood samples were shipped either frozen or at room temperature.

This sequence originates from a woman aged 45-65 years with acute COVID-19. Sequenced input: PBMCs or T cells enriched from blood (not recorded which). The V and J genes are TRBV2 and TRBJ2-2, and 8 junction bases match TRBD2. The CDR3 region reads CASTTLAANTGELFF. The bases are TGTGCCAGCACCACACTAGCGGCGAACACCGGGGAGCTGTTTTTT.